Presented here are 18 T cell receptor beta chains from one specimen sequenced in a study of identifying expanded T cells in peripheral blood. TCRdb's copy holds only in-frame clones and misses some; the assay was immunoSEQ multiplex PCR. Counted here are fewer than 85,000 clones, 80% to 90% occurring once; the ten biggest clones make up about 18%. What was sequenced was blood. These receptors were collected from a person aged 18-69 years in good health.

The rearrangement links TRBV7-3 to TRBJ2-3, with TRBD2 identical over 12 bases. Trimming removed 1 base from V and 3 bases from J; junction bases left unmatched: 14. The CDR3 totals 20 residues. Germline-derived CDR1 and CDR2 are SGHTA and FQGTGA. CDR3: CASSLRASGRALGLTDTQYF. In DNA, the CDR3 is TGTGCCAGCAGCTTAAGGGCTAGCGGGAGGGCCCTCGGCTTGACAGATACGCAGTATTTT.

The chain couples TRBV28 to TRBJ2-5; no reliable D call. Germline values: CDR1 MDHEN, CDR2 SYDVKM. Between the trimmed V and J ends, which lost 1 base and 4 bases, there was a span of 10 bases. The CDR3 sequence is 14 residues long. The CDR3 is CASSLSLYGETQYF. The CDR3, as DNA: TGTGCCAGCAGTTTATCACTATATGGAGAGACCCAGTACTTC. Full variable domain (missing parts from reference TRBV28 and TRBJ2-5): DVKVTQSSRYLVKRTGEKVFLECVQDMDHENMFWYRQDPGLGLRLIYFSYDVKMKEKGDIPEGYSVSREKKERFSLILESASTNQTSMYLCASSLSLYGETQYFGPGTRLLVL.

As to this clone: Other DNA sequences in this specimen translate into the identical CDR3. This chain uses TRBV6-5 with TRBJ1-1, with D hard to call. The CDR3 contains 11 residues. Germline V CDR1 and CDR2: MNHEY, SVGAGI. V was pared by 4 bases and J by 2 bases, with 2 bases between. The CDR3 sequence: CASSSNTEAFF. The CDR3 DNA is TGTGCCAGCAGTTCCAACACTGAAGCTTTCTTT.

The DNA for the CDR3 is TGCGCCAGCAGCGCGACGGACCCCTACAATGAGCAGTTCTTC. This codes for CASSATDPYNEQFF. The chain uses TRBV5-1 and TRBJ2-1; D gene uncertain. V lost 4 bases and J 2 bases, leaving 10 bases between the germline ends. The germline gives CDR1 SGHRS, CDR2 YFSETQ. There are 14 residues in the CDR3.

The chain couples TRBV7-2 to TRBJ1-4; no clear D. The CDR3 extends over 16 amino acids. V dropped 0 bases and J dropped 0 bases, with 8 bases sitting between them. Germline V gives CDR1 SGHTA, CDR2 FQGNSA. CDR3 protein: CASSLALGATNEKLFF. CDR3 coding DNA: TGTGCCAGCAGCTTAGCTCTTGGGGCAACTAATGAAAAACTGTTTTTT.

The chain combines TRBV29-1 with TRBJ1-2; maybe TRBD1 (5 bases). The CDR3 spans 11 residues. Germline-derived CDR1 and CDR2 are SQVTM and ANQGSEA. The V gene lost 4 bases and the J gene lost 2 bases, with 5 bases spanning the gap. DNA of the CDR3: TGCAGCGTTGGACAGAACTATGGCTACACCTTC. Translated: CSVGQNYGYTF.

V and J are TRBV29-1 and TRBJ2-7, with 12 bases identical to TRBD1. In germline, CDR1 is SQVTM, CDR2 ANQGSEA. The CDR3 contains 15 residues. Losses at the gene ends were 0 bases for V and 5 bases for J; bases not matched to a gene: 5. In nucleotides, the CDR3 is TGCAGCGTTGAAGAGAGGGACAGGGGGCCCGACGAGCAGTACTTC. Protein product: CSVEERDRGPDEQYF.

The rearrangement uses TRBV29-1 and TRBJ2-7; D may be TRBD1 or TRBD2 (5 bases each). Germline V CDR1 and CDR2: SQVTM, ANQGSEA. This CDR3 has 12 amino acids. V was pared by 3 bases and J by 2 bases, with 8 bases between. CDR3 amino acids: CSVDEGTYEQYF. CDR3 DNA: TGCAGCGTTGACGAGGGGACCTACGAGCAGTACTTC.

The chain employs TRBV11-2 and TRBJ2-7; the D gene could be TRBD1 or TRBD2 (5 bases each). Trimming cost V 8 bases and J 3 bases, with 11 bases left between them. The CDR3 contains 12 residues. Germline V gene sequence: CDR1 SGHAT, CDR2 FQNNGV. Written as DNA, the CDR3 is TGTGCCAGCGGGACGAATTACTACGAGCAGTACTTC. Translation: CASGTNYYEQYF.

The chain couples TRBV25-1 to TRBJ2-4, with D hard to call. CDR1 and CDR2 from the germline V gene are MGHDK and SYGVNS. The CDR3 has 13 residues. V shed 3 bases and J shed 1 base, with 4 bases lying between them. The CDR3 sequence: CASSESAKNIQYF. CDR3 coding DNA: TGTGCCAGCAGTGAGTCGGCCAAAAACATTCAGTACTTC.

This chain connects TRBV7-2 to TRBJ2-3; 8 bases are shared with TRBD1. V was pared by 2 bases and J by 1 base, with 5 bases of the junction left unmatched. The germline V gene encodes CDR1 SGHTA and CDR2 FQGNSA. This CDR3 has 16 residues. The CDR3 here is CASSLFVDRGTDTQYF. In DNA, the CDR3 is TGTGCCAGCAGCTTATTTGTGGACAGGGGCACAGATACGCAGTATTTT. Supplemented by reference TRBV7-2 and TRBJ2-3, the full variable domain reads GAGVSQSPSNKVTEKGKDVELRCDPISGHTALYWYRQSLGQGLEFLIYFQGNSAPDKSGLPSDRFSAERTGGSVSTLTIQRTQQEDSAVYLCASSLFVDRGTDTQYFGPGTRLTVL.

The chain links TRBV19 to TRBJ2-5; the match to TRBD2 covers 7 bases. CDR3 length: 14 residues. The germline V gene encodes CDR1 LNHDA and CDR2 SQIVND (reference sequence). The V and J ends lost 9 bases and 4 bases, in that order; junction bases with no gene match: 11. For the CDR3, the DNA is TGTGCCAGCGATCGGGGCGGGAGATCAGAGACCCAGTACTTC. The encoded protein is CASDRGGRSETQYF.

This chain uses TRBV5-6 with TRBJ1-2; D is ambiguous. The CDR3 spans 13 residues. Trimming took off 4 bases at V and 4 bases at J, with 11 bases between the two ends. Germline V CDR1 and CDR2: SGHDT, YYEEEE. In DNA, the CDR3 is TGTGCCAGCAGCCAGGCAGCTTCCTATGGCTACACCTTC. Its protein product is CASSQAASYGYTF.

This clone was counted a single time. The chain couples TRBV2 to TRBJ2-1; 13 nucleotides match TRBD2. The germline V gene encodes CDR1 SNHLY and CDR2 FYNNEI. V dropped 5 bases and J dropped 8; count of bases not matched to a gene: 6. CDR3 size: 15 residues. The CDR3 region is CASSYRTSGRDEQFF. As DNA, the CDR3 is TGTGCCAGCAGTTACCGGACTAGCGGGAGAGATGAGCAGTTCTTC. Based on the CDR3 plus reference TRBV2 and TRBJ2-1, the full variable domain is EPEVTQTPSHQVTQMGQEVILRCVPISNHLYFYWYRQILGQKVEFLVSFYNNEISEKSEIFDDQFSVERPDGSNFTLKIRSTKLEDSAMYFCASSYRTSGRDEQFFGPGTRLTVL.

The rearrangement joins TRBV27 to TRBJ1-1; tentatively, D is TRBD1 (5 bases). V gave up 0 bases and J gave up 5 bases, with 10 bases separating them. Looked up from germline, CDR1 is MNHEY and CDR2 is SMNVEV (reference sequence). The CDR3 contains 14 residues. The CDR3 bases are TGTGCCAGCAGTTTATCTAGGGGAAGGACTGAAGCTTTCTTT. Its protein product is CASSLSRGRTEAFF.

The chain links TRBV6-5 to TRBJ1-1; a possible D gene is TRBD1 (5 bases). The length of the CDR3 is 14 residues. Trimming took 0 bases from V and 4 from J, leaving 9 bases between them. Germline V lookup: CDR1 MNHEY, CDR2 SVGAGI. The CDR3 reads CASSYSRGITEAFF. In nucleotides, the CDR3 is TGTGCCAGCAGTTACTCGAGGGGAATCACTGAAGCTTTCTTT.

There are a few counts of this clone. This chain joins TRBV16 and TRBJ2-7; TRBD1 aligns across 8 bases. Germline V CDR1 and CDR2: KGHSY, FQNENV. This CDR3 contains 14 residues. V lost 3 bases, J lost 7 bases, and 8 bases stayed unmatched. For the CDR3, the DNA is TGTGCCAGCAGCCATGAAGGACAGGGCGGAGAGCAGTACTTC. Protein sequence: CASSHEGQGGEQYF.

This clone was observed a single time. The chain uses TRBV7-8 and TRBJ2-3; 7 bases agree with TRBD2. CDR1 SGHVS and CDR2 FQNEAQ come from the germline V gene. Trimming removed 1 base from V and 0 bases from J; junction bases left unmatched: 4. CDR3 length: 16 amino acids. This CDR3 is CASSLGQRGSTDTQYF. The DNA for the CDR3 is TGTGCCAGCAGCTTAGGACAGCGGGGCAGCACAGATACGCAGTATTTT.